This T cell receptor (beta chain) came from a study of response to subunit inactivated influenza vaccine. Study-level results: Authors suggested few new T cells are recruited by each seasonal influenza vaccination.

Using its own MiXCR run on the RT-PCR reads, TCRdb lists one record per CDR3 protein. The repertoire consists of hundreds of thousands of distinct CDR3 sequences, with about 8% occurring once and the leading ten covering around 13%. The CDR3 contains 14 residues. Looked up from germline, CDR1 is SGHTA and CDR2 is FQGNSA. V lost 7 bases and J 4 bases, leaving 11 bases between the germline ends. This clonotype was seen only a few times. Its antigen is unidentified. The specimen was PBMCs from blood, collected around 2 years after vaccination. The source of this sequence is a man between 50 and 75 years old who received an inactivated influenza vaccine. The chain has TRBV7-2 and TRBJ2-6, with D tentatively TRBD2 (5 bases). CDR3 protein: CASTISGGANVLTF. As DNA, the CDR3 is TGTGCCAGCACCATAAGCGGCGGGGCCAACGTCCTGACTTTC.